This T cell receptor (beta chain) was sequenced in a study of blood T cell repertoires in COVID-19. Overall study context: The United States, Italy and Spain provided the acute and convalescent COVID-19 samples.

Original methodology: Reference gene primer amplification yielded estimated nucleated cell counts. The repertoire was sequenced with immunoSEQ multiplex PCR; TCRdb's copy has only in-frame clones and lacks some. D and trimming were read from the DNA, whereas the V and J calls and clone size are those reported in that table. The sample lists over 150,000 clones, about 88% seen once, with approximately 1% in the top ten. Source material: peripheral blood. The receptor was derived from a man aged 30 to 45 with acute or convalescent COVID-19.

The CDR3 bases are TGCGCCAGCAGTGAGGTCGGGGGCACAGATACGCAGTATTTT. Its protein is CASSEVGGTDTQYF. This sequence joins TRBV10-2 and TRBJ2-3, with TRBD2 as a possible D gene (5 bases). The CDR3 sequence is 14 residues long. Germline lookup yields CDR1 WSHSY and CDR2 SAAADI. The V end was cut by 2 bases, the J end by 1 base, with 7 bases between.